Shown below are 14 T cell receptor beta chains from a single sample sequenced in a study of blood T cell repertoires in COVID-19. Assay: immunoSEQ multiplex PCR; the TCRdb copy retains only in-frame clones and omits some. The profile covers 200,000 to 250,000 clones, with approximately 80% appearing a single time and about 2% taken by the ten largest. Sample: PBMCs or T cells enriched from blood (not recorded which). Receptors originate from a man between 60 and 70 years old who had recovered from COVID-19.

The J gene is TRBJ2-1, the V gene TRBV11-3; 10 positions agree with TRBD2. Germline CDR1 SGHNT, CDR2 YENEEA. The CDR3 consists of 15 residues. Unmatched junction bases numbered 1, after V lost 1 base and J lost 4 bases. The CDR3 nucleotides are TGTGCCAGCAGCTTAGCTAGCGGGGGATACAATGAGCAGTTCTTC. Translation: CASSLASGGYNEQFF.

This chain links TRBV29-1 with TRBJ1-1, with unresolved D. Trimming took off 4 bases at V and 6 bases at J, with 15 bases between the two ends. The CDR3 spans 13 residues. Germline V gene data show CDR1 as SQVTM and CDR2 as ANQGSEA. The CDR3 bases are TGCAGCGTTGGATATGGAGGAGACCCTGAAGCTTTCTTT. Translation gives CSVGYGGDPEAFF.

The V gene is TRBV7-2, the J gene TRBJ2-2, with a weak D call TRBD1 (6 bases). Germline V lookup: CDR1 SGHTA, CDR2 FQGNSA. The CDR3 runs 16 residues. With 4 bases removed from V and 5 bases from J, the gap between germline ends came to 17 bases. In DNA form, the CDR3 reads TGTGCCAGCAGCTCTCAGACAGGATCGGGTACCGGGGAGCTGTTTTTT. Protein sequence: CASSSQTGSGTGELFF.

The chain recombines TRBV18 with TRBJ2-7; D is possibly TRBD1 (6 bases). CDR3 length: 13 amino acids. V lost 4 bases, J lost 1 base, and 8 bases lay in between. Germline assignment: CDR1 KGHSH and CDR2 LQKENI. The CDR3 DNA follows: TGTGCCAGCTCACGGACAGCTTCCTACGAGCAGTACTTC. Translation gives CASSRTASYEQYF.

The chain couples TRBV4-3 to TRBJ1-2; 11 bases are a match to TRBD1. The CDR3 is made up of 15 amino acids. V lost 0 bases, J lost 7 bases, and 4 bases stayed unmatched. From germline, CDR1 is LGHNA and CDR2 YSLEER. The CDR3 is CASSQDGQGAGGYTF. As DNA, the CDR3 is TGCGCCAGCAGCCAAGACGGACAGGGGGCCGGTGGCTACACCTTC.

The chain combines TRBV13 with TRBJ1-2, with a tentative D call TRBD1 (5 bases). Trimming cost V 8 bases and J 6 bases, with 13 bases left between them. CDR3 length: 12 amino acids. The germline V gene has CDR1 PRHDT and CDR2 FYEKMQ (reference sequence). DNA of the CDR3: TGTGCCAGCCAACGTGGAGGGGATGGCTACACCTTC. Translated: CASQRGGDGYTF.

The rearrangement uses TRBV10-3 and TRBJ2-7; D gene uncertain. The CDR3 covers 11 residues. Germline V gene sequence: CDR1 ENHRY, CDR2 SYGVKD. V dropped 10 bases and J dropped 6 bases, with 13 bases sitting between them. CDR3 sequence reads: CASRGEAEQYF. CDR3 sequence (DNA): TGTGCCAGTCGAGGAGAAGCCGAGCAGTACTTC.

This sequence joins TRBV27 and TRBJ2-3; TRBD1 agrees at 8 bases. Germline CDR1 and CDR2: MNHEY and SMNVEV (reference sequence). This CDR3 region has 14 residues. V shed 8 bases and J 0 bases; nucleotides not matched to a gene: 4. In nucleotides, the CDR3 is TGTGCCAGCGGACGGACAGGGAGCACAGATACGCAGTATTTT. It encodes CASGRTGSTDTQYF.

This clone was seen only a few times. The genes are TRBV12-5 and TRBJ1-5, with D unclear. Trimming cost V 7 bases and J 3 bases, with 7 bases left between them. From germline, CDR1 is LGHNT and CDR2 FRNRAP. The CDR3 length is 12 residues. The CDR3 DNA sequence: TGTGCTAGTGCCCCGTCCAATCAGCCCCAGCATTTT. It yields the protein CASAPSNQPQHF. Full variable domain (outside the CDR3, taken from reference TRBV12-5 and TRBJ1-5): DARVTQTPRHKVTEMGQEVTMRCQPILGHNTVFWYRQTMMQGLELLAYFRNRAPLDDSGMPKDRFSAEMPDATLATLKIQPSEPRDSAVYFCASAPSNQPQHFGDGTRLSIL.

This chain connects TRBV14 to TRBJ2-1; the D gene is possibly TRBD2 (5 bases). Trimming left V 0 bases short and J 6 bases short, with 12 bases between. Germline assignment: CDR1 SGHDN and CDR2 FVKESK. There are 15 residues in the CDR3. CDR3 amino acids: CASSQDPGIFNEQFF. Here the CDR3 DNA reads TGTGCCAGCAGCCAAGACCCCGGGATCTTCAATGAGCAGTTCTTC.

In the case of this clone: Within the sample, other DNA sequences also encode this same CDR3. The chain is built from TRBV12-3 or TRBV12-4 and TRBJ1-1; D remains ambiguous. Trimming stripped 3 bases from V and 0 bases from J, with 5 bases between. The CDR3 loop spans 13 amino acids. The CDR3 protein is CASSLTLNTEAFF. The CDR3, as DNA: TGTGCCAGCAGTTTGACATTGAACACTGAAGCTTTCTTT.

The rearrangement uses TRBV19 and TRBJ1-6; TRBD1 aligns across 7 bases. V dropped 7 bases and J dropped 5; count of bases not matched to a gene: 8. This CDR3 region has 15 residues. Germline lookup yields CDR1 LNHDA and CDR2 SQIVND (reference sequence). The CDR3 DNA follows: TGTGCCAGTACCCCCGGGACAGTAGATAATTCACCCCTCCACTTT. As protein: CASTPGTVDNSPLHF.

CDR3 bases: TGTGCCACCAGTGACCCATTGACGGAGGGTAATGAAAAACTGTTTTTT. It specifies CATSDPLTEGNEKLFF. The V call is TRBV24-1, the J call TRBJ1-4; no clear D gene. V was shortened by 4 bases and J by 4 bases, with 15 bases between the two germline ends. CDR1 is KGHDR and CDR2 is SFDVKD in the germline V gene. There are 16 residues in the CDR3.

The CDR3 loop is CASSHRDRNTEAFF. CDR3 nucleotide sequence: TGCGCCAGCAGCCATCGGGACAGAAACACTGAAGCTTTCTTT. This chain joins TRBV4-3 and TRBJ1-1; 7 bases match TRBD1. Germline CDR1 reads LGHNA; CDR2 reads YSLEER. This CDR3 is 14 amino acids long. J gave up 2 bases and V 3 bases, and 3 bases lay outside the gene matches.